A single TCR beta chain is shown here with its context. Its antigen is as yet unknown. The source of the sample is a study of T cells expressing NK-cell markers. On the study more broadly: All TCR beta repertoires analysed originated from sorted CD3+CD56+NKG2C+, CD3+CD56+NKG2C- and CD3+CD56-NKG2C+ T cells. Eight donors were sequenced, of whom seven were HCMV-seropositive, while the remaining one was HCMV-seronegative.

cDNA encoding TCR beta was synthesized via 5'RACE template switching incorporating UMIs. From the 5' RACE reads, TCRdb lists one entry per CDR3 protein and no DNA. The repertoire table contains 150,000 or so distinct CDR3 sequences. Study-wide results and caveats: NKG2C+ dominant clonotype frequencies in 6 or 7 donors were about 1.0-7.0% of CD8+ T cells.

There are 14 residues in the CDR3. Germline CDR1 LGHDT, CDR2 YNNKEL (reference sequence). Sequenced input: blood T cells: a sorted CD56 or NKG2C T cell subset, CD4+ or CD8+ T cells, or bulk PBMC T cells (not recorded which). The V and J genes are TRBV3-1 and TRBJ2-2; as DNA is missing, the TRBD2 call by TCRdb cannot be tested. This clonotype was obtained from a woman aged 18 to 69 in good health. The CDR3 loop is CASSLTRAVGELFF.